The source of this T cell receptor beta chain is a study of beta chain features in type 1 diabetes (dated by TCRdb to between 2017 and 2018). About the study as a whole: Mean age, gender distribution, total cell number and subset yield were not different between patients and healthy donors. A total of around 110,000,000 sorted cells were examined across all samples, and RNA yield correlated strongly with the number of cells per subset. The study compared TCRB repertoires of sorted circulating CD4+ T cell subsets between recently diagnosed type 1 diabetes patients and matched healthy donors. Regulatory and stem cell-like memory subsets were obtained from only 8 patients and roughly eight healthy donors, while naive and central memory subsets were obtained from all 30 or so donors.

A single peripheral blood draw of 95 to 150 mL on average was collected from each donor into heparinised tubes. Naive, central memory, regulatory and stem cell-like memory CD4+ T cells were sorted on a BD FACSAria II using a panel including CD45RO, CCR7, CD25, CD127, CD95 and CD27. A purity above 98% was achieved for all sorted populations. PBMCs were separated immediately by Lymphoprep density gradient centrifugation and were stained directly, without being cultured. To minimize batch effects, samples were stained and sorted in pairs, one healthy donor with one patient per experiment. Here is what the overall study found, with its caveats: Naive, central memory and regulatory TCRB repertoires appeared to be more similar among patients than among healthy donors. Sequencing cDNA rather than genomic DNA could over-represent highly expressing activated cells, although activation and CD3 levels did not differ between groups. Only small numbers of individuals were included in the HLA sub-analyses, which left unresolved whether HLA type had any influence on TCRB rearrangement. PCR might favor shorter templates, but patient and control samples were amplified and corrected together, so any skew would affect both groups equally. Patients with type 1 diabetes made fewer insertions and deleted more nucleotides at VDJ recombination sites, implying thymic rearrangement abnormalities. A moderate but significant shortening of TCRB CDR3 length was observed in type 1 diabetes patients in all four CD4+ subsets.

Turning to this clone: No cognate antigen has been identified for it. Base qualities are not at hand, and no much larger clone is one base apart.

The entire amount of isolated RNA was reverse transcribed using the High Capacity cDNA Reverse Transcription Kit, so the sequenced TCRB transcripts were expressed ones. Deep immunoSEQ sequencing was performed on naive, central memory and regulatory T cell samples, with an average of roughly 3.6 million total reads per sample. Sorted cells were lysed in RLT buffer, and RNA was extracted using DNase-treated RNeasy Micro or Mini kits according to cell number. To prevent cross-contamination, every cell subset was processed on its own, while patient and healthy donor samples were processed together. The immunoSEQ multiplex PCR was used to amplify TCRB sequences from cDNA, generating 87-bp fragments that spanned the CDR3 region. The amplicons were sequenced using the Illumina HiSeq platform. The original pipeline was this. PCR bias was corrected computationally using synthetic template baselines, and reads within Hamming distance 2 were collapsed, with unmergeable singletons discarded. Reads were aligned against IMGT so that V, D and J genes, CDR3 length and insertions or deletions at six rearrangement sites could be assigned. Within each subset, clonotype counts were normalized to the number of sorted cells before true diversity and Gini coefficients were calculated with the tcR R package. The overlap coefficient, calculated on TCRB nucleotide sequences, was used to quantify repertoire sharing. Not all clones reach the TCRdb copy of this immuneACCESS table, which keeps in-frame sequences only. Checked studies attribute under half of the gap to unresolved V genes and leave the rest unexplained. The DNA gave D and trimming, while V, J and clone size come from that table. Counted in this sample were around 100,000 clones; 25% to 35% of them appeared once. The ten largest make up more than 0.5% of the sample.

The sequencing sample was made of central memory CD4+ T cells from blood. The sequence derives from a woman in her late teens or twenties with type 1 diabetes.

The CDR3 has the sequence CASSLAAQDYEQYF. The DNA reads as follows: TGTGCCAGCAGCTTAGCTGCTCAGGACTACGAGCAGTACTTC. In this chain, TRBV7-8 is recombined with TRBJ2-7, with the D gene call left open. Looking up the germline V gene yields CDR1 SGHVS and CDR2 FQNEAQ. V is cut by 0 bases and J by 3 bases, and the space between the germline ends is 9 bases. The CDR3 has 14 amino acids, counting the end cysteine and phenylalanine. Solely the CDR3 DNA is kept, with 42 bases framed from the first base.